This record concerns one T cell receptor beta chain sequence. The target antigen is unknown. The sample belongs to a study of cytomegalovirus exposure and HLA in healthy donors. Study-level points and caveats: Many donors carried some public TCRs, although rarity characterized most TCR sequences.

In germline, CDR1 is SGHRS, CDR2 YFSETQ. The CDR3 is 15 amino acids. V shed 4 bases, J shed 7 bases, and the junction held 7 bases outside the gene matches. It was with 60 Vbeta and 13 Jbeta primers that the PCR ran. This table comes from immunoSEQ multiplex PCR, and its TCRdb copy is limited to in-frame clones, with some not included. In the table there are approximately 170,000 clones, approximately 80% of which are singletons. The TCR sequence derives from a woman in her thirties or forties in good health and CMV-seropositive. Sample: PBMCs. The chain combines TRBV5-1 with TRBJ2-1; 11 nucleotides agree with TRBD1. CDR3 region: CASSRTGTGGNEQFF. The CDR3, as DNA: TGCGCCAGCAGCAGAACCGGGACAGGGGGGAATGAGCAGTTCTTC.